Below, 28 T cell receptor beta chains from the same sample are listed, as sequenced in a study of T-cell reconstitution after alpha-beta-depleted transplantation in children. This sample's TCRbeta library carried unique molecular identifier barcodes. Each CDR3 protein gets one entry after TCRdb re-called the PCR reads with MiXCR. The sample consists of about 360,000 distinct CDR3 sequences, roughly 15% of them appearing once. Sequencing used PBMCs, obtained from the stem cell graft. Receptors were obtained from a human donor who donated a stem cell graft to a child with Fanconi anemia.

This clonotype was found a few times. The rearrangement joins TRBV6-5 to TRBJ1-1; possibly TRBD1 for D (5 bases). This CDR3 is built from 16 residues. Trimming stripped 4 bases from V and 1 base from J, with 16 bases between. CDR1 is MNHEY, CDR2 SVGAGI, per germline. Here the CDR3 DNA reads TGTGCCAGCAGTTCCCGGGACCCTATCAAGAACACTGAAGCTTTCTTT. Amino acid sequence: CASSSRDPIKNTEAFF.

This rearrangement joins TRBV2 to TRBJ1-1; a possible D gene is TRBD1 (5 bases). This CDR3 has 11 residues. Trimming took off 6 bases at V and 7 bases at J, with 9 bases between the two ends. Germline CDR1 and CDR2: SNHLY and FYNNEI. For the CDR3, the DNA is TGTGCCAGCAGGGGACTGTATGAAGCTTTCTTT. It yields the protein CASRGLYEAFF.

This clonotype was recorded many times. The V gene is TRBV29-1, the J gene TRBJ2-1; D unresolved. Germline CDR1 reads SQVTM; CDR2 reads ANQGSEA. V lost 7 bases, J lost 0 bases, and 4 bases lay in between. This CDR3 comprises 11 residues. The CDR3 nucleotides are TGCAGCGACGGCTCCTACAATGAGCAGTTCTTC. Amino acids: CSDGSYNEQFF.

This clonotype has a handful of counts. The V gene is TRBV30, the J gene TRBJ2-7; D not resolved. This CDR3 has 12 amino acids. Trimming cost V 2 bases and J 4 bases, with 9 bases left between them. Germline values: CDR1 GTSNPN, CDR2 SVGIG (reference sequence). The CDR3 spells CAWSKTEYEQYF. CDR3 nucleotides: TGTGCCTGGAGTAAGACCGAATACGAGCAGTACTTC. The complete variable domain, with remaining parts taken from reference TRBV30 and TRBJ2-7, reads SQTIHQWPATLVQPVGSPLSLECTVEGTSNPNLYWYRQAAGRGLQLLFYSVGIGQISSEVPQNLSASRPQDRQFILSSKKLLLSDSGFYLCAWSKTEYEQYFGPGTRLTVT.

This clonotype has just a few counts. V is TRBV28 and J is TRBJ2-3, with D hard to call. CDR1 is MDHEN and CDR2 is SYDVKM in the germline V gene. The CDR3 runs to 16 residues. The V gene lost 6 bases and the J gene lost 2 bases, with 18 bases spanning the gap. The CDR3 reads CASSPPRRLVTDTQYF. DNA of the CDR3: TGTGCCAGCAGCCCCCCTAGGAGACTCGTCACAGATACGCAGTATTTT.

V gene TRBV5-1 combines with J gene TRBJ2-1, with D possibly being TRBD2 (5 bases). This CDR3 region has 17 residues. Germline CDR1 is SGHRS and CDR2 is YFSETQ. V was trimmed by 4 bases and J by 7 bases, leaving 24 bases between them. The CDR3 loop is CASSHSRGSSVDNEQFF. In nucleotides, the CDR3 is TGCGCCAGCAGCCATTCTAGAGGGTCTAGTGTCGATAATGAGCAGTTCTTC.

The chain combines TRBV3-1 with TRBJ2-1, with D maybe TRBD2 (7 bases). With 4 bases removed from V and 4 bases from J, the gap between germline ends came to 17 bases. Germline V gene sequence: CDR1 LGHDT, CDR2 YNNKEL (reference sequence). CDR3 length: 16 residues. CDR3 in amino acids: CASSPKGGGTYNEQFF. The CDR3 nucleotides are TGTGCCAGCAGCCCCAAGGGGGGGGGGACTTACAATGAGCAGTTCTTC.

The chain joins TRBV5-1 to TRBJ2-6; 9 bases align to TRBD1. CDR1 is SGHRS, CDR2 YFSETQ, per germline. CDR3 length: 16 amino acids. Trimming at V came to 5 bases and at J to 0 bases, leaving 3 bases not matched to a gene. The CDR3 protein is CASSPTGGSGANVLTF. The CDR3 DNA sequence: TGCGCCAGCAGTCCGACAGGGGGCTCTGGGGCCAACGTCCTGACTTTC.

This clonotype was observed many times. The rearrangement links TRBV20-1 to TRBJ1-4; no clear D. Germline V lookup: CDR1 DFQATT, CDR2 SNEGSKA (reference sequence). The CDR3 covers 12 residues. Trimming took 5 bases from V and 5 from J, leaving 9 bases between them. CDR3 coding DNA: TGCAGTGCTCCCCTTTTAAATGAAAAACTGTTTTTT. This gives the protein CSAPLLNEKLFF.

This clonotype has only a few counts. The rearrangement links TRBV4-1 to TRBJ2-1; TRBD2 matches at 7 bases. Per germline, CDR1 MGHRA and CDR2 YSYEKL. This CDR3 contains 15 residues. The V gene end was trimmed by 3 bases and the J gene end by 4 bases; junction bases not matched to a gene: 6. CDR3 in DNA: TGCGCCAGCAGCCAGATTAGTAGCGGGTACAATGAGCAGTTCTTC. Translation: CASSQISSGYNEQFF.

This clonotype was seen many times. V usage is TRBV6-2 or TRBV6-3 and J usage is TRBJ1-1; D ambiguous. Germline-derived CDR1 and CDR2 are MNHEY and SVGEGT. V was shortened by 4 bases and J by 0 bases, with 12 bases between the two germline ends. The CDR3 length is 15 residues. The CDR3 loop is CASSSPTEVNTEAFF. Here the CDR3 DNA reads TGTGCCAGCAGTTCCCCCACAGAAGTGAACACTGAAGCTTTCTTT.

The chain employs TRBV20-1 and TRBJ2-3; 9 bases map to TRBD1. The junction had 16 bases not matched to a gene; V was cut back by 6 bases and J by 3 bases. The V gene's germline CDR1 is DFQATT and CDR2 SNEGSKA (reference sequence). CDR3 length equals 17 residues. This chain's CDR3 is CSAPGQGGRVGTDTQYF. The CDR3 DNA follows: TGCAGTGCCCCGGGACAGGGAGGAAGAGTTGGGACAGATACGCAGTATTTT.

This clonotype showed up many times. The chain employs TRBV6-5 and TRBJ2-2; 7 nucleotides line up with TRBD1. The junction had 7 bases not matched to a gene; V was cut back by 6 bases and J by 6 bases. The CDR3 sequence is 14 residues long. Germline V gives CDR1 MNHEY, CDR2 SVGAGI. The chain's CDR3 is CASRWTGDAGELFF. In DNA form, the CDR3 reads TGTGCCAGCAGATGGACAGGAGACGCCGGGGAGCTGTTTTTT.

The genes are TRBV25-1 and TRBJ2-5, with D perhaps matching TRBD1 or TRBD2 (5 bases each). Looked up from germline, CDR1 is MGHDK and CDR2 is SYGVNS. Trimming stripped 4 bases from V and 4 bases from J, with 10 bases between. The CDR3 is made up of 13 amino acids. The chain's CDR3 is CASSGDLIETQYF. The CDR3 nucleotides are TGTGCCAGCAGTGGGGACCTGATAGAGACCCAGTACTTC. Complete variable domain (other parts from reference TRBV25-1 and TRBJ2-5): EADIYQTPRYLVIGTGKKITLECSQTMGHDKMYWYQQDPGMELHLIHYSYGVNSTEKGDLSSESTVSRIRTEHFPLTLESARPSHTSQYLCASSGDLIETQYFGPGTRLLVL.

The V gene is TRBV19, the J gene TRBJ1-2; 8 nucleotides agree with TRBD1. The CDR3 is made up of 14 amino acids. Germline-derived CDR1 and CDR2 are LNHDA and SQIVND (reference sequence). Trimming cost V 10 bases and J 5 bases; bases outside gene matches: 12. CDR3 DNA: TGTGCCACAGACCCGACAGGGGAGGAGTATGGCTACACCTTC. Protein sequence: CATDPTGEEYGYTF. Full variable domain (outside the CDR3, taken from reference TRBV19 and TRBJ1-2): DGGITQSPKYLFRKEGQNVTLSCEQNLNHDAMYWYRQDPGQGLRLIYYSQIVNDFQKGDIAEGYSVSREKKESFPLTVTSAQKNPTAFYLCATDPTGEEYGYTFGSGTRLTVV.

This clonotype turned up a few times. The chain links TRBV28 to TRBJ2-2; the D is unclear. This CDR3 is 15 amino acids long. CDR1 and CDR2 (germline): MDHEN, SYDVKM. V lost 1 base to trimming and J lost 6 bases, with 12 bases between them. The CDR3 here is CASSLSLGSAGELFF. DNA of the CDR3: TGTGCCAGCAGTTTATCATTGGGTTCTGCCGGGGAGCTGTTTTTT.

The genes are TRBV4-2 and TRBJ2-3; 12 positions agree with TRBD2. CDR3 length equals 15 residues. J was trimmed by 5 bases and V by 2 bases; bases with no gene match: 2. Germline CDR1 is LGHNA and CDR2 is YNFKEQ. CDR3 bases: TGTGCCAGCAGCCAACTAGCGGGGGGGATAGATACGCAGTATTTT. It specifies CASSQLAGGIDTQYF.

This clonotype has a handful of counts. This chain links TRBV5-1 with TRBJ1-1; maybe TRBD1 (6 bases). Trimming left V 1 base short and J 5 bases short, with 12 bases between. The germline V gene has CDR1 SGHRS and CDR2 YFSETQ. The CDR3 contains 14 residues. Written as DNA, the CDR3 is TGCGCCAGCAGCTTGACCCGGGGGCATACTGAAGCTTTCTTT. This sequence encodes CASSLTRGHTEAFF.

This clonotype was seen more than once but under ten times. The V and J genes are TRBV11-2 and TRBJ2-5; D might be TRBD2 (7 bases). V lost 4 bases, J lost 4 bases, and 13 bases lay in between. The CDR3 has 14 residues. Germline CDR1 reads SGHAT; CDR2 reads FQNNGV. DNA for the CDR3: TGTGCCAGCAGCTCTCGGGGGGCCGGAGAGACCCAGTACTTC. This translates into CASSSRGAGETQYF.

This clonotype has a count of ten or more. The chain combines TRBV29-1 with TRBJ2-5; TRBD1 matches at 7 bases. J gave up 5 bases and V 4 bases, and 13 bases lay outside the gene matches. Germline lookup yields CDR1 SQVTM and CDR2 ANQGSEA. The CDR3 extends over 15 amino acids. The CDR3 loop reads CSVAGMDRHGETQYF. CDR3 in DNA: TGCAGCGTTGCCGGGATGGACAGGCACGGGGAGACCCAGTACTTC.

The rearrangement links TRBV5-1 to TRBJ1-2; a possible D gene is TRBD1 (5 bases). Germline V CDR1 and CDR2: SGHRS, YFSETQ. This CDR3 has 13 amino acids. V shed 2 bases and J shed 3 bases, with 8 bases lying between them. Here the CDR3 DNA reads TGCGCCAGCAGCTTCGGGGGAGACTATGGCTACACCTTC. Protein sequence: CASSFGGDYGYTF.

This clonotype came up many times. This chain links TRBV18 with TRBJ1-3; 7 bases are a match to TRBD1. Germline lookup yields CDR1 KGHSH and CDR2 LQKENI. The CDR3 is 17 amino acids. V shed 4 bases, J shed 3 bases, and the junction held 12 bases outside the gene matches. The CDR3 DNA reads TGTGCCAGCTCACGGACCGCCGGGACAGCCGATGGAAACACCATATATTTT. Its protein is CASSRTAGTADGNTIYF.

The count of this clonotype is one. The junction differs from germline at one of its ends, possibly a read error. The chain joins TRBV24-1 to TRBJ1-5; a possible D gene is TRBD1 (6 bases). Germline assignment: CDR1 KGHDR and CDR2 SFDVKD. The CDR3 is made up of 14 amino acids. The CDR3 region is CATGDAQGTQPQHF. DNA for the CDR3: TGTGCCACCGGTGATGCACAGGGTACCCAGCCCCAGCATTTT.

The V and J genes are TRBV7-2 and TRBJ2-5, with D perhaps matching TRBD2 (5 bases). The CDR3 runs 15 residues. The V gene lost 5 bases and the J gene lost 0 bases, with 13 bases spanning the gap. Germline V gene sequence: CDR1 SGHTA, CDR2 FQGNSA. The CDR3 protein is CASSPSGRNQETQYF. DNA of the CDR3: TGTGCCAGCAGCCCCAGCGGTCGGAACCAAGAGACCCAGTACTTC.

This clonotype was detected only a few times. The V call is TRBV29-1, the J call TRBJ2-5; 10 bases agree with TRBD2. The trim removed 4 bases at V and 5 bases at J, leaving 16 bases unmatched. The CDR3 is 17 amino acids. The germline gives CDR1 SQVTM, CDR2 ANQGSEA. Here the CDR3 DNA reads TGCAGCGTTGTAAGTCCCCCAAGCGGGGGGGCGTATGAGACCCAGTACTTC. This codes for CSVVSPPSGGAYETQYF.

The sample holds many counts of this clonotype. DNA for the CDR3: TGCAGCGTTGTCGGGGCCTACGAGCAGTACTTC. Amino acids: CSVVGAYEQYF. This rearrangement joins TRBV29-1 to TRBJ2-7; a weak D match, TRBD2 (5 bases). From germline, CDR1 is SQVTM and CDR2 ANQGSEA. With 4 bases removed from V and 2 bases from J, the gap between germline ends came to 6 bases. The CDR3 is made up of 11 amino acids.

In its sample, this clonotype was seen many times. V and J are TRBV30 and TRBJ2-1; unclear D gene. V lost 2 bases, J lost 10 bases, and 6 bases lay in between. Germline-derived CDR1 and CDR2 are GTSNPN and SVGIG (reference sequence). The CDR3 is made up of 10 amino acids. This CDR3 reads CAWSSREQFF. CDR3 sequence (DNA): TGTGCCTGGAGTTCAAGGGAGCAGTTCTTC.

This clonotype showed up just a few times. The chain links TRBV5-1 to TRBJ2-7, with D unresolved. Per the germline V gene, CDR1 is SGHRS and CDR2 is YFSETQ. V gave up 2 bases and J gave up 5 bases, with 11 bases separating them. The CDR3 totals 13 residues. The CDR3 sequence is CASSLPDRHEQYF. CDR3 coding DNA: TGCGCCAGCAGCTTACCGGACCGCCACGAGCAGTACTTC.